Listed here are 9 T cell receptor beta chains from one sample, sequenced in a study of cytomegalovirus exposure and HLA in healthy donors (dated by TCRdb to about 2017). The library relied on the immunoSEQ multiplex PCR assay. The multiplex PCR relied on a mix of 60 forward primers for TCR Vbeta segments and 13 reverse primers for TCR Jbeta segments. TCRdb carries this immuneACCESS record with in-frame sequences only. Its versions omit some clonotypes, under half of them owing to an unresolved V gene in the studies checked, with the rest unexplained. The sample table holds around 150,000 clones, of which 73% were seen once. The top ten constitute about an eighth of the sample. The sequenced material came from PBMCs. These receptors came from a human donor in good health.

This chain uses TRBV6-1 with TRBJ2-3; maybe TRBD1 (6 bases). Trimming took off 8 bases at V and 5 bases at J, with 17 bases between the two ends. Germline-derived CDR1 and CDR2 are MNHNS and SASEGT. This CDR3 has 14 amino acids. CDR3 in DNA: TGTGCCAGCCCCCCAGGGGTTATTAAAGATACGCAGTATTTT. This gives the protein CASPPGVIKDTQYF.

The rearrangement joins TRBV6-6 to TRBJ2-1; D may be TRBD2 (6 bases). The V gene's germline CDR1 is MNHNY and CDR2 SVGAGI (reference sequence). CDR3 length: 14 amino acids. Trimming took 7 bases from V and 3 from J, leaving 13 bases between them. The CDR3 DNA sequence: TGTGCCAGCACGATAGAGCGGGTCTACAATGAGCAGTTCTTC. This sequence encodes CASTIERVYNEQFF.

This chain connects TRBV25-1 to TRBJ1-4; 7 bases align to TRBD1. The germline V gene encodes CDR1 MGHDK and CDR2 SYGVNS. Trimming removed 7 bases from V and 0 bases from J; junction bases left unmatched: 5. The CDR3 is made up of 15 amino acids. CDR3 region: CASTDRVSTNEKLFF. The CDR3 DNA sequence: TGTGCCAGCACCGACAGGGTGTCAACTAATGAAAAACTGTTTTTT. Drawing the rest from reference TRBV25-1 and TRBJ1-4, the complete variable domain is EADIYQTPRYLVIGTGKKITLECSQTMGHDKMYWYQQDPGMELHLIHYSYGVNSTEKGDLSSESTVSRIRTEHFPLTLESARPSHTSQYLCASTDRVSTNEKLFFGSGTQLSVL.

The gene calls are TRBV27 and TRBJ2-1; possible D gene TRBD2, 6 bases. This CDR3 contains 14 residues. Trimming removed 5 bases at V and 9 bases at J, with 17 bases between. CDR1 MNHEY and CDR2 SMNVEV come from the germline V gene (reference sequence). The CDR3 sequence is CASSPRGRTGEQFF. The CDR3 DNA reads as TGTGCCAGCAGTCCGCGGGGCCGGACTGGTGAGCAGTTCTTC.

V usage is TRBV5-6 and J usage is TRBJ2-1; the D gene is possibly TRBD1 (6 bases). CDR3 size: 15 residues. CDR1 is SGHDT, CDR2 YYEEEE, per germline. The V end lost 1 base, the J end lost 4 bases, and 12 bases lay between the germline ends. Here the CDR3 reads CASSLTGPGYNEQFF. The DNA for the CDR3 is TGTGCCAGCAGCTTGACAGGGCCGGGTTACAATGAGCAGTTCTTC.

This chain joins TRBV5-1 and TRBJ1-1; the match to TRBD1 covers 9 bases. Germline assignment: CDR1 SGHRS and CDR2 YFSETQ. The CDR3 has 16 amino acids. The J segment lost 0 bases and the V segment lost 5 bases, leaving 8 bases of the junction unmatched. The CDR3 region is CASRGTGSNMNTEAFF. The CDR3 region has the DNA TGCGCCAGCAGGGGGACAGGGTCAAACATGAACACTGAAGCTTTCTTT.

This clone was observed a few times. The chain links TRBV5-4 to TRBJ1-1, with 7 bases aligning to TRBD1. V was pared by 4 bases and J by 2 bases, with 5 bases of the junction left unmatched. There are 14 residues in the CDR3. In germline, CDR1 is SGHNT, CDR2 YYREEE (reference sequence). In DNA form, the CDR3 reads TGTGCCAGCAGCAAGGACAGGTTAAACACTGAAGCTTTCTTT. Residues: CASSKDRLNTEAFF. Together with reference TRBV5-4 and TRBJ1-1, the CDR3 gives the full variable domain: ETGVTQSPTHLIKTRGQQVTLRCSSQSGHNTVSWYQQALGQGPQFIFQYYREEENGRGNFPPRFSGLQFPNYSSELNVNALELDDSALYLCASSKDRLNTEAFFGQGTRLTVV.

V is TRBV6-4 and J is TRBJ2-5; 9 nucleotides line up with TRBD2. Germline lookup yields CDR1 MRHNA and CDR2 SNTAGT. The J segment lost 4 bases and the V segment lost 0 bases, leaving 6 bases of the junction unmatched. CDR3 length: 16 residues. The CDR3 loop is CASSDSLREGRETQYF. The CDR3 bases are TGTGCCAGCAGTGACTCATTGCGGGAGGGCCGAGAGACCCAGTACTTC.

This clone was seen a few times. The J gene is TRBJ2-1, the V gene TRBV7-2; 7 bases agree with TRBD2. J gave up 10 bases and V 0 bases, and 0 bases lay outside the gene matches. Germline CDR1 and CDR2: SGHTA and FQGNSA. This CDR3 has 12 amino acids. The chain's CDR3 is CASSLARGEQFF. The CDR3 nucleotides read TGTGCCAGCAGCTTAGCGCGGGGGGAGCAGTTCTTC.